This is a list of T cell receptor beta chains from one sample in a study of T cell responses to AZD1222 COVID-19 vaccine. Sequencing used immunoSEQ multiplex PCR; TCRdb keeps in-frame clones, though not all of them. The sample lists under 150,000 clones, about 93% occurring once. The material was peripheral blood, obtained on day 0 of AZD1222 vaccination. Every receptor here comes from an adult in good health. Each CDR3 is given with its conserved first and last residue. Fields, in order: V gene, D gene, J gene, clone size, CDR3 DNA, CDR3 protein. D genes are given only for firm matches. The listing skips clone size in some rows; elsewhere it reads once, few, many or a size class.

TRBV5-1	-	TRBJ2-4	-	TGCGCCAGCAGCTTTACGGGGGAAGCCAAAAACATTCAGTACTTC	CASSFTGEAKNIQYF
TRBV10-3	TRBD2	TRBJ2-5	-	TGTGCCATCAGGAGAGCGGGAGGGCAAGAGACCCAGTACTTC	CAIRRAGGQETQYF
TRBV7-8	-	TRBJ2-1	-	TGTGCCAGCAGCCCTCCCGTACGCGATGAGCAGTTCTTC	CASSPPVRDEQFF
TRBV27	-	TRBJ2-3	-	TGTGCCAGCAGTTCCTTTCCCCGAGCGGCAAAGAGCACAGATACGCAGTATTTT	CASSSFPRAAKSTDTQYF
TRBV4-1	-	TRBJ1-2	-	TGCGCCAGCACCCCCGCCGGAGGGGTTTCTGGCTACACCTTC	CASTPAGGVSGYTF
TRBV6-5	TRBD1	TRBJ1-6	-	TGTGCCAGCAGTTACAGACAGGGGGTCTATAATTCACCCCTCCACTTT	CASSYRQGVYNSPLHF
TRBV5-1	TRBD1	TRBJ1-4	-	TGCGCCAGCAGCTTGGGACAGGGTGCTGAAAAACTGTTTTTT	CASSLGQGAEKLFF
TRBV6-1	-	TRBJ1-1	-	TGTGCCAGCAGTGAATCGCTGAACGCTGAAGCTTTCTTT	CASSESLNAEAFF
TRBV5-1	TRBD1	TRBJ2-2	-	TGCGCCAGCAGCAGGACAGGGTTCGGGGAGCTGTTTTTT	CASSRTGFGELFF
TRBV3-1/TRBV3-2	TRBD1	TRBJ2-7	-	TGTGCCAGCAGCCAACCGCGGACAGGGTGCAATGGGATGGATGGCGAGCAGTACTTC	CASSQPRTGCNGMDGEQYF
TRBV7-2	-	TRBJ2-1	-	TGTGCCAGCAGCCCCGAGATAATAGCGGCATACAATGAGCAGTTCTTC	CASSPEIIAAYNEQFF
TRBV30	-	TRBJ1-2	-	TGTGCCTGGAGTGTGATCCGGGGCTATGGCTACACCTTC	CAWSVIRGYGYTF
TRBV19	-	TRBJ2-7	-	TGTGCCAGTAGTAGACACCCAAGCTACGAGCAGTACTTC	CASSRHPSYEQYF
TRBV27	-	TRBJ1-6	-	TGTGCCAGCAGTTCGGGGGGTTATAATTCACCCCTCCACTTT	CASSSGGYNSPLHF
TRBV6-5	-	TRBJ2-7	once	TGTGCCAGCAGTTCCCCACGTTCCTCCTACGAGCAGTACTTC	CASSSPRSSYEQYF
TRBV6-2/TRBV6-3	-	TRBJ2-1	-	TGTGCCAGCAGCCTCGGGTCATGGGATGAGCAGTTCTTC	CASSLGSWDEQFF
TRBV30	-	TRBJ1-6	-	TGTGCCTGGAGTGACGGACGGGGCTCACCCCTCCACTTT	CAWSDGRGSPLHF
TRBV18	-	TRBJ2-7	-	TGTGCCAGCTCCGCCCTCGGGGGTCAGTTCCCCTACGAGCAGTACTTC	CASSALGGQFPYEQYF
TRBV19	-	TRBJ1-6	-	TGTGCCAGTAGTATGAATTTGGGGGACTTGGGTTCACCCCTCCACTTT	CASSMNLGDLGSPLHF
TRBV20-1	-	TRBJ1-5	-	TGCAGTGCTAGTCGTACAGGAATTATTATGCAGCCCCAGCATTTT	CSASRTGIIMQPQHF
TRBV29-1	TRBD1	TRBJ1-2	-	TGCAGCGTTGGAAAGACAGGGAACTATGGCTACACCTTC	CSVGKTGNYGYTF
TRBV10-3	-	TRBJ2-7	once	TGTGCCATCAGTGAGTCTCGGGCGACGTCCTACGAGCAGTACTTC	CAISESRATSYEQYF
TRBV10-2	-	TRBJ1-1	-	TGCGCCAGCAGTGAGTCGAAGGGAGGGACTGAAGCTTTCTTT	CASSESKGGTEAFF
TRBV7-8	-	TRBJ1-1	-	TGTGCCAGCAGCTTAGCGAACAGGGAAAAGACTTTCTTT	CASSLANREKTFF
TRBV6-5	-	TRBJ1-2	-	TGTGCCAGCACACCAAGATCGGGGGGATCCTATGGCTACACCTTC	CASTPRSGGSYGYTF
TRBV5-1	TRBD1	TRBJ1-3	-	TGCGCCAGCAGCTTGGCAGGACAGGGGGAAACCATATATTTT	CASSLAGQGETIYF
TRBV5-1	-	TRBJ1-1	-	TGCGCCAGCAGCTTCCGAGGGGCTGAAGCTTTCTTT	CASSFRGAEAFF
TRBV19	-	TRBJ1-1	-	TGTGCCAGTAGCCTCTCCGGGAACACTGAAGCTTTCTTT	CASSLSGNTEAFF
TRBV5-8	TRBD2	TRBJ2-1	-	TGTGCCAGCAGCATCGCCGGAGGCGGGGGTCCCTTCTACAATGAGCAGTTCTTC	CASSIAGGGGPFYNEQFF
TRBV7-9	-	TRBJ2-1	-	TGTGCCAGCAGCTTACCCCATGGGGGCTCCTACAATGAGCAGTTCTTC	CASSLPHGGSYNEQFF
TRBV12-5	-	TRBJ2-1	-	TGTGCTAGTGGTTTGGGCGGTGGAGGGTACAATGAGCAGTTCTTC	CASGLGGGGYNEQFF
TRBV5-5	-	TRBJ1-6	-	TGTGCCAGCAGCTTGGGGCTCCGGGACTTCGATTCACCCCTCCACTTT	CASSLGLRDFDSPLHF
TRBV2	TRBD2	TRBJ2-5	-	TGTGCCACCTCCCCGGGGCTAGCGGGGGGAGGGACCCAGTACTTC	CATSPGLAGGGTQYF
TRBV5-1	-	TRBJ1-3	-	TGCGCCAGCAGCTTGGCGGGCAGCCTCTCTGGAAACACCATATATTTT	CASSLAGSLSGNTIYF
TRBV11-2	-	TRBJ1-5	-	TGTGCCAGCAGCTTAGATCGCGGGCAGCCCCAGCATTTT	CASSLDRGQPQHF
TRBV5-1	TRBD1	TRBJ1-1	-	TGCGCCAGCAGCTTGGCCGCGACAGGGGGCGCAGGTAGCACTGAAGCTTTCTTT	CASSLAATGGAGSTEAFF
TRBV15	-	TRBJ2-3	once	TGTGCCACCAGAAGGACCCCTATCTCCTCAGATACGCAGTATTTT	CATRRTPISSDTQYF
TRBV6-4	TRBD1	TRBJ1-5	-	TGTGCCAGCGGATCCGGGACAGATAATCAGCCCCAGCATTTT	CASGSGTDNQPQHF
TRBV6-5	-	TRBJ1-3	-	TGTGCCACCATAAGGGACATCTCTGGAAACACCATATATTTT	CATIRDISGNTIYF
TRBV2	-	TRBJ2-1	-	TGTGCCAGCAGTCTTCTAGCACGTTACAATGAGCAGTTCTTC	CASSLLARYNEQFF
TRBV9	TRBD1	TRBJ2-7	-	TGTGCCAGCAGCCCCACGACAGGGGGGTCCTACGAGCAGTACTTC	CASSPTTGGSYEQYF
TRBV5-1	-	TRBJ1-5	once	TGCGCCAGCAGCCCGGCCGGGGGGAATCAGCCCCAGCATTTT	CASSPAGGNQPQHF
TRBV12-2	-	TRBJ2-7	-	TGTGCAAGTCGCTTAGACAGACAGGCCCCCTACGAGCAGTACTTC	CASRLDRQAPYEQYF
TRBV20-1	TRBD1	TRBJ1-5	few	TGCAGTGCTAGTCGTGGACAGGGAAACCATCAGCCCCAGCATTTT	CSASRGQGNHQPQHF
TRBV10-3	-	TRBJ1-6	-	TGTGCCATCAGGGGATCCTATAATTCACCCCTCCACTTT	CAIRGSYNSPLHF
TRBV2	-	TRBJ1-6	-	TGTGCCAGCAGTGGAGATAGCTCCTATAATTCACCCCTCCACTTT	CASSGDSSYNSPLHF
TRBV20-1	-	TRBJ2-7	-	TGCAGGCAGCCCGCATCCTACGAGCAGTACTTC	CRQPASYEQYF
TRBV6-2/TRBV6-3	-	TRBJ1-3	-	TGTGCCAGCAGTTACTCGAGGGGCTCTGGAAACACCATATATTTT	CASSYSRGSGNTIYF
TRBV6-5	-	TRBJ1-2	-	TGTGCCAGCAGTTATTTCCTGGGGGCTAACTATGGCTACACCTTC	CASSYFLGANYGYTF
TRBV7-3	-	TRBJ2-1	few	TGTGCCAGCAGCTTAAACGCAGGGAACAACAATGAGCAGTTCTTC	CASSLNAGNNNEQFF
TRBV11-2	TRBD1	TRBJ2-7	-	TGTGCCAGCAGCTGGGACAGGGGGGACGAGCAGTACTTC	CASSWDRGDEQYF
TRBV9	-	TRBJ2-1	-	TGTGCCAGCAGCGGTAGTCATATGGGGGGACCATACTCCTACAATGAGCAGTTCTTC	CASSGSHMGGPYSYNEQFF
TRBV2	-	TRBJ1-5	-	TGTGCCAGCAGTGGGAAGGGACCTGCCAACGTGAGGCCTAATCAGCCCCAGCATTTT	CASSGKGPANVRPNQPQHF
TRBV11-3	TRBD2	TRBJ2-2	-	TGTGCCAGCAGCCCCGTCGGAGCGGGGGGGCCGGGTACCGGGGAGCTGTTTTTT	CASSPVGAGGPGTGELFF
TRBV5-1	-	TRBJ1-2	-	TGCGCCAGCAGCCCCCTAAACACTAACTATGGCTACACCTTC	CASSPLNTNYGYTF
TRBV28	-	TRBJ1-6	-	TGTGCCAGCAGTTTATTGGGCATTAATTCACCCCTCCACTTT	CASSLLGINSPLHF
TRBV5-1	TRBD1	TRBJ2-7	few	TGCGCCAGCAGCTCGGGACAGATACGTGTCGAGCAGTACTTC	CASSSGQIRVEQYF
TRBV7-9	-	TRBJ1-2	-	TGTGCCAGCAGCTTAGAGCATCAAGGCTACACCTTC	CASSLEHQGYTF
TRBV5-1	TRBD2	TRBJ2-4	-	TGCGCCAGCAGCGGTAAGCGGGAGGGCTTAGCCAAAAACATTCAGTACTTC	CASSGKREGLAKNIQYF